The clone carrying this T cell receptor beta chain was counted at least ten times. The antigen remains undetermined. The unsorted libraries were produced from 2 million PBMCs held at -80 C. The record originates from a study of neurological immune-mediated disorders. Broader study findings: TCR-beta repertoires seemed private in all groups, with no expanded CDR3 amino acid sequences shared. Phylogenetic grouping assigned the repertoires of 18 of 34 multiple sclerosis patients to a single related-CDR3 cluster, representing a possible signature.

Each TCR transcript was tagged with a 10-nucleotide random UMI during 5'RACE. One entry per CDR3 protein, called by TCRdb with MiXCR from the 5' RACE reads. The sample has some 57,000 distinct CDR3 sequences; under 5.5% are singletons. The clonotype originates from a woman aged 45-59 years with multiple sclerosis. The sequenced sample was PBMCs.

The CDR3 DNA sequence: TGTGCCAGCAGCTCAAAGCGGGGGCAAGACAATGAGCAGTTCTTC. Translating it yields CASSSKRGQDNEQFF. The rearrangement links TRBV7-8 to TRBJ2-1, with TRBD2 matching over 8 bases. Germline values: CDR1 SGHVS, CDR2 FQNEAQ. The CDR3 loop spans 15 amino acids. The ends lost 4 bases at V and 5 bases at J; junction bases unmatched: 7.